Sequencing of this TCR beta chain was carried out in a study of shared clonotypes between healthy human individuals. The study, taken as a whole, reports: Tissue TCR repertoires likely differ from these blood-only repertoires. Shared across a handful of donors were around 5% of the naive CD4 clonotypes.

Germline V gives CDR1 SGHKS, CDR2 YYEKEE (reference sequence). The CDR3 runs to 16 residues. Trimming shortened V by 5 bases and J by 1 base, and 19 bases separated the two germline ends. The data were produced by immunoSEQ multiplex PCR, yet TCRdb's version contains in-frame clones alone and is incomplete. This sample has fewer than 3 million clones, with 80% to 95% found just once. This clone was counted a single time. What it binds is unknown. The chain carries TRBV5-5 and TRBJ2-7; weak D call: TRBD1 (5 bases). The sample was naive CD4+ T cells from PBMCs. Subset of the sample: CD45RA+ positively selected. This sequence was found in a man between 18 and 35 years old in good health. Some clones in this sample may be carry-over from other donors' samples. Written as DNA, the CDR3 is TGTGCCAGCAGTCCCGAATGGACAACCATATCCTACGAGCAGTACTTC. Translation: CASSPEWTTISYEQYF.